The T cell receptor beta chain described here comes from a study of Ad26.COV2.S vaccination and SARS-CoV-2 variants. This clone has more than one count but fewer than ten. As to treatment: around 19 received Ad26.COV2.S at low or high dose, single or two shots; 5 received placebo; per-sample allocation not given. The study sampled participants on day 63 after the first vaccine or placebo injection. In Boston, the donor was an adult between 18-55 years of age. Spike of the Wuhan-strain SARS-CoV-2 was expressed by an Ad26 vector, which formed the vaccine. Measured with immunoSEQ multiplex PCR; TCRdb has only the in-frame clones, and not every one. The sample carries about 260,000 clones, approximately 90% recorded once. Trimming pared 1 base from V and 1 base from J, leaving 10 bases between. CDR3 length: 15 amino acids. Per germline, CDR1 SGHTA and CDR2 FQGNSA.

Source: peripheral blood, taken in a trial of Ad26.COV2.S vaccine versus placebo. The sequence came from a person between 18 and 65 years old who received the Ad26.COV2.S COVID-19 vaccine or a placebo. This chain links TRBV7-2 with TRBJ2-5; D remains ambiguous. The CDR3 sequence: CASSLEAGPQETQYF. CDR3 DNA: TGTGCCAGCAGCTTAGAGGCAGGACCCCAAGAGACCCAGTACTTC.